This TCR beta chain originates from a study of blood T cell repertoires in COVID-19. Study-wide background: Donors in the United States, Italy and Spain gave samples during acute or convalescent COVID-19. In each case, the material was cDNA or gDNA derived from T cells, B-cell-depleted T cells, or PBMCs.

Recovery meant two consecutive negative NP/OP PCR tests, professional clearance, or resolved symptoms. As processed by the authors: The authors estimated nucleated cell counts from reference gene primer amplification. The assay was immunoSEQ multiplex PCR, and TCRdb's table has in-frame clones only and misses some. That table is the source of V, J and clone size, and D and trimming were worked out from the DNA. The table lists 300,000 or so clones, more than 85% of them singletons. Trimming took 4 bases from V and 5 from J; bases not matched to a gene: 9. This CDR3 spans 17 amino acids. Looked up from germline, CDR1 is ENHRY and CDR2 is SYGVKD.

The receptor was derived from a woman between 25 and 40 years old who had recovered from COVID-19. The V gene is TRBV10-3, the J gene TRBJ2-2; 11 bases agree with TRBD2. The source material was PBMCs or T cells enriched from blood (not recorded which). CDR3: CAISGVAGGPGTGELFF. The CDR3 nucleotides are TGTGCCATCAGTGGCGTAGCGGGGGGGCCTGGGACCGGGGAGCTGTTTTTT.